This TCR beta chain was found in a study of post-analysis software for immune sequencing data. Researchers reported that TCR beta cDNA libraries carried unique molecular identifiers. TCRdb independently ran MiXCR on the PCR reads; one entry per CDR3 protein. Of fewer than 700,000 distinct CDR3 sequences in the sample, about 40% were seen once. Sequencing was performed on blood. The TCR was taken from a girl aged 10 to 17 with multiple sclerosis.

The chain's CDR3 is CASSLVGGGGADTQYF. CDR3 in DNA: TGCGCCAGCAGCTTGGTTGGCGGGGGCGGAGCAGATACGCAGTATTTT. The chain couples TRBV5-1 to TRBJ2-3, with D possibly being TRBD2 (7 bases). V dropped 0 bases and J dropped 4 bases, with 15 bases sitting between them. Looked up from germline, CDR1 is SGHRS and CDR2 is YFSETQ. CDR3 size: 16 residues.